This T cell receptor (beta chain) is drawn from a study of response to subunit inactivated influenza vaccine. Study-wide results and caveats: Each seasonal flu vaccination may recruit only limited new T cells, authors suggested.

This clonotype occurred many times. Antigen specificity is unknown. MiXCR, run by TCRdb on the RT-PCR reads, gives a single entry per CDR3 protein. The sample lists 650,000 to 800,000 distinct CDR3 sequences; about 15% were seen once. The TCR comes from a man aged 45 to 65 who received an inactivated influenza vaccine. The sample in question was PBMCs from blood, obtained roughly 2 weeks before vaccination.

The CDR3: CSVNRDGGGYTF. Written as DNA, the CDR3 is TGCAGCGTTAATCGGGACGGTGGTGGCTACACCTTC. The rearrangement links TRBV29-1 to TRBJ1-2, with a weak D call TRBD1 (5 bases). Germline CDR1 is SQVTM and CDR2 is ANQGSEA. The CDR3 is made up of 12 amino acids. V was clipped by 5 bases and J by 7 bases, with 14 bases between them. Based on the CDR3 plus reference TRBV29-1 and TRBJ1-2, the full variable domain is SAVISQKPSRDICQRGTSLTIQCQVDSQVTMMFWYRQQPGQSLTLIATANQGSEATYESGFVIDKFPISRPNLTFSTLTVSNMSPEDSSIYLCSVNRDGGGYTFGSGTRLTVV.